The present entry profiles one T cell receptor (beta chain) with its context. Its target is unknown. Time point in this sample: pretreatment peripheral blood. This sample was included in a study of PD-L1 blockade in urothelial cancer. Turning to the study itself: When blood samples were assessed, the median T cell count was around 150,000. Whole-study results and caveats: Pretreatment blood TCR clonality under the median forecast improved survival.

Only in-frame clones appear in the TCRdb table, and some are missing; sequencing was by immunoSEQ multiplex PCR. Of around 63,000 clones in the sample, roughly four fifths were seen once. The CDR3 is 13 amino acids. Germline V gene data show CDR1 as MNHNY and CDR2 as SVGAGI (reference sequence). V gave up 8 bases and J gave up 0 bases, with 8 bases separating them. The TCR was taken from a man aged 70 or older with urothelial cancer. Material: PBMCs, obtained around atezolizumab (anti-PD-L1) treatment. This chain links TRBV6-6 with TRBJ1-3; D not resolved. The CDR3 region has the DNA TGTGCCAGCGGAGGAAGCTCTGGAAACACCATATATTTT. Protein product: CASGGSSGNTIYF.